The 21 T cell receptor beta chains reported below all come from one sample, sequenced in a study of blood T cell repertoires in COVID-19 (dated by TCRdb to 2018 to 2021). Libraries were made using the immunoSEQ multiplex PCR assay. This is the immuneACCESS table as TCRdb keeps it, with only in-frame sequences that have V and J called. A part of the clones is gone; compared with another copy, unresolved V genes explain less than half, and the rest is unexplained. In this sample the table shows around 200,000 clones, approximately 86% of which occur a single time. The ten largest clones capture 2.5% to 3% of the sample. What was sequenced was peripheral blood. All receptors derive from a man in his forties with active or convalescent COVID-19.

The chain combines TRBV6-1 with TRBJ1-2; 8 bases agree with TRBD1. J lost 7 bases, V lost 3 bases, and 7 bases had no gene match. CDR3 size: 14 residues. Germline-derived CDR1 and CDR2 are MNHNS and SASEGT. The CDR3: CASSETQGARGYTF. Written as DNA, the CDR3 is TGTGCCAGCAGTGAGACTCAGGGGGCGCGTGGCTACACCTTC.

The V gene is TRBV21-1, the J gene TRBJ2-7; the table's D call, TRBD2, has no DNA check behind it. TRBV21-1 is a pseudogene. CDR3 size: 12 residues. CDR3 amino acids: CASPRGGNEQYF. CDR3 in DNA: TGTGCCAGCCCTAGGGGGGGGAACGAGCAGTACTTC.

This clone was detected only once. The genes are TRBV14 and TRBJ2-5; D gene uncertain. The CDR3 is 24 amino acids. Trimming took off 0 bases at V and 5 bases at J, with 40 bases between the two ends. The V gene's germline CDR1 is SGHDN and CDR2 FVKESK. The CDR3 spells CASSQDSFSWLEPLFPRRWETQYF. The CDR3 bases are TGTGCCAGCAGCCAAGATAGTTTTTCGTGGTTGGAACCCCTTTTCCCTAGGAGATGGGAGACCCAGTACTTC.

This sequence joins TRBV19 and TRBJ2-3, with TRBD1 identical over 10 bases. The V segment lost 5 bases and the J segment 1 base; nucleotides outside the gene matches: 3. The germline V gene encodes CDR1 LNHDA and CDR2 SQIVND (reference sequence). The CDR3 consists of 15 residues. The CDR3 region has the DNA TGTGCCAGTAGTTCCGACAGGGGGCGCACAGATACGCAGTATTTT. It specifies CASSSDRGRTDTQYF.

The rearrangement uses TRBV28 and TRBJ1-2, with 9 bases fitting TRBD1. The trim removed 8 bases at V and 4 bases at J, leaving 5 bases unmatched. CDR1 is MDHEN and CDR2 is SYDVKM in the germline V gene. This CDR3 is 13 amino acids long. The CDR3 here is CASVGQGSYGYTF. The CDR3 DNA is TGTGCCAGCGTGGGACAGGGAAGCTATGGCTACACCTTC.

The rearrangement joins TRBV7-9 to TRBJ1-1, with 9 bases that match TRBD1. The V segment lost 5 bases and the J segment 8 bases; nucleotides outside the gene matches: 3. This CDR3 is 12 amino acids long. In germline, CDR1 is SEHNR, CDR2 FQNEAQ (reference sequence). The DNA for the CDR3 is TGTGCCAGCAGCCGAACAGGGGGCGAAGCTTTCTTT. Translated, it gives CASSRTGGEAFF.

The CDR3 spells CASSIFRPDTGELFF. As DNA, the CDR3 is TGTGCCAGTAGTATTTTCCGTCCGGACACCGGGGAGCTGTTTTTT. The chain carries TRBV19 and TRBJ2-2; D is uncertain. The CDR3 loop spans 15 amino acids. The V end lost 3 bases, the J end lost 3 bases, and 11 bases lay between the germline ends. Germline CDR1 is LNHDA and CDR2 is SQIVND (reference sequence). Full variable domain (missing parts from reference TRBV19 and TRBJ2-2): DGGITQSPKYLFRKEGQNVTLSCEQNLNHDAMYWYRQDPGQGLRLIYYSQIVNDFQKGDIAEGYSVSREKKESFPLTVTSAQKNPTAFYLCASSIFRPDTGELFFGEGSRLTVL.

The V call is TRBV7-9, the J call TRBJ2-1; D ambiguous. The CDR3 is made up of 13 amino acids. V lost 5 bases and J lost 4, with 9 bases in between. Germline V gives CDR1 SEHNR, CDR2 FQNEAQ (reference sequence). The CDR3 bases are TGTGCCAGCAGCATTGGGCTTTACAATGAGCAGTTCTTC. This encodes CASSIGLYNEQFF.

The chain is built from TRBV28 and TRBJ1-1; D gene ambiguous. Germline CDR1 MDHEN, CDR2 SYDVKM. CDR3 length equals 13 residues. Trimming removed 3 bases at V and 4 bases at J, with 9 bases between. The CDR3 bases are TGTGCCAGCAGTTTGGAGGGCGGCACTGAAGCTTTCTTT. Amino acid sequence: CASSLEGGTEAFF.

The CDR3 nucleotides read TGCGCCAGCATGGGGGGGAGAAGCGGAGATACGCAGTATTTT. Protein: CASMGGRSGDTQYF. The rearrangement joins TRBV5-1 to TRBJ2-3; TRBD2 agrees at 7 bases. Germline V gene lookup returns CDR1 SGHRS and CDR2 YFSETQ. The J segment lost 5 bases and the V segment lost 6 bases, leaving 9 bases of the junction unmatched. This CDR3 contains 14 residues.

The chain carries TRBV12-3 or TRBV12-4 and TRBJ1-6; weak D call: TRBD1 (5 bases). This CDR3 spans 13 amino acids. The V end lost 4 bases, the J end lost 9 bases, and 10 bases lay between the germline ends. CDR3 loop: CASSSQGLSPLHF. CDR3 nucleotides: TGTGCCAGCAGTTCTCAGGGACTTTCACCCCTCCACTTT.

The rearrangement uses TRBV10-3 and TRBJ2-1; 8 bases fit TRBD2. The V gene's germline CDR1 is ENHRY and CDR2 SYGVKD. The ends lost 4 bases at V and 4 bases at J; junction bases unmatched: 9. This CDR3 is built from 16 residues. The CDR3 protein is CAISGGRAGAYNEQFF. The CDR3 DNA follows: TGTGCCATCAGTGGAGGGAGAGCGGGGGCATACAATGAGCAGTTCTTC.

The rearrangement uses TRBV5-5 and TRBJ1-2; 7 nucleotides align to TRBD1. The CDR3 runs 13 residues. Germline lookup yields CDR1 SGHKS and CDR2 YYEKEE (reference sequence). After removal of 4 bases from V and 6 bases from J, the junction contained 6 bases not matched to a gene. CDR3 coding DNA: TGTGCCAGCAGCGTGACAGGGAGGAATGGCTACACCTTC. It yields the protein CASSVTGRNGYTF.

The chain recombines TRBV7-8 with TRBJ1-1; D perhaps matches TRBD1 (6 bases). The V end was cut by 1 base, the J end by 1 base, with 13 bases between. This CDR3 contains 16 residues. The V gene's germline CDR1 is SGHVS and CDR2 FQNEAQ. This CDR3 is CASSLGAGTKNTEAFF. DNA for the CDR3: TGTGCCAGCAGCTTAGGGGCCGGGACAAAGAACACTGAAGCTTTCTTT.

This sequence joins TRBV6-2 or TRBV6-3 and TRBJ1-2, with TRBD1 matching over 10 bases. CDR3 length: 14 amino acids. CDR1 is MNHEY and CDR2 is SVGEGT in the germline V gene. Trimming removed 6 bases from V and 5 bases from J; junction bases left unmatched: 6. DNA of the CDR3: TGTGCCAGCAGCGACAGGGGGCGTGATTATGGCTACACCTTC. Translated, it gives CASSDRGRDYGYTF.

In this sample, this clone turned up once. CDR3 loop: CASSLGRTDEKLFF. The DNA for the CDR3 is TGCGCCAGCAGCTTGGGTAGGACAGATGAAAAACTGTTTTTT. The chain links TRBV5-1 to TRBJ1-4; a possible D gene is TRBD1 (6 bases). The germline gives CDR1 SGHRS, CDR2 YFSETQ. The V gene lost 0 bases and the J gene lost 6 bases, with 9 bases spanning the gap. The CDR3 extends over 14 amino acids. The full variable domain, completed using reference TRBV5-1 and TRBJ1-4, is KAGVTQTPRYLIKTRGQQVTLSCSPISGHRSVSWYQQTPGQGLQFLFEYFSETQRNKGNFPGRFSGRQFSNSRSEMNVSTLELGDSALYLCASSLGRTDEKLFFGSGTQLSVL.

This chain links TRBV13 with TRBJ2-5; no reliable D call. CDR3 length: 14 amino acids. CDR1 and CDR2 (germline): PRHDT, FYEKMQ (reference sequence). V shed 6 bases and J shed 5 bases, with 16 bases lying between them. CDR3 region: CASSASLRSETQYF. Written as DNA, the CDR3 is TGTGCCAGCAGTGCGTCTCTGAGGAGTGAGACCCAGTACTTC. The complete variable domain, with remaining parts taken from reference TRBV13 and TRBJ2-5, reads AAGVIQSPRHLIKEKRETATLKCYPIPRHDTVYWYQQGPGQDPQFLISFYEKMQSDKGSIPDRFSAQQFSDYHSELNMSSLELGDSALYFCASSASLRSETQYFGPGTRLLVL.

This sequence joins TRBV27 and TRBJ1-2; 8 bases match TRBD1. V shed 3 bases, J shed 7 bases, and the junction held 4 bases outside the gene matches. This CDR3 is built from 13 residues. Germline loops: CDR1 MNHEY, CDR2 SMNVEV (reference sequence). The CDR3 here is CASSFRTGIGYTF. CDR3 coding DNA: TGTGCCAGCAGTTTTCGGACAGGGATTGGCTACACCTTC.

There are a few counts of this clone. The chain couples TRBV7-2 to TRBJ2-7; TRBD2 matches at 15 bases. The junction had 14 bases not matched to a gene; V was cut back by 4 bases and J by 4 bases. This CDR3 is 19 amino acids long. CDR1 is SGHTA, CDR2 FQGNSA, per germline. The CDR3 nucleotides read TGTGCCAGCAGCTCCCTAGGACTAGCGGGGGGGCCATTTCGTTACGAGCAGTACTTC. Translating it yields CASSSLGLAGGPFRYEQYF. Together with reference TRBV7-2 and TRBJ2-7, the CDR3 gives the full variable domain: GAGVSQSPSNKVTEKGKDVELRCDPISGHTALYWYRQSLGQGLEFLIYFQGNSAPDKSGLPSDRFSAERTGGSVSTLTIQRTQQEDSAVYLCASSSLGLAGGPFRYEQYFGPGTRLTVT.

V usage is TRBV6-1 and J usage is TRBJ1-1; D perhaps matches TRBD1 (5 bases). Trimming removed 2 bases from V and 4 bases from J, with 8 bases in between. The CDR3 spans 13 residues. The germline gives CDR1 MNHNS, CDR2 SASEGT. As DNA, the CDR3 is TGTGCCAGCAGTGAACAGGGTGTCACTGAAGCTTTCTTT. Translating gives CASSEQGVTEAFF.

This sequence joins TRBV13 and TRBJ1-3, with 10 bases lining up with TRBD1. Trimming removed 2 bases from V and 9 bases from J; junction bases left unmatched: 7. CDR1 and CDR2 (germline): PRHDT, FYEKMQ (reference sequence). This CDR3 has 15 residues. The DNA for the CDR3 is TGTGCCAGCAGCTTAAGGGGACAGGGGAGGAGCACCATATATTTT. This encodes CASSLRGQGRSTIYF.